This T cell receptor (beta chain) comes out of a study of cytomegalovirus exposure and HLA in healthy donors. The V and J ends lost 1 base and 6 bases respectively, with 10 bases between them. Germline CDR1 and CDR2: GTSNPN and SVGIG (reference sequence). This CDR3 comprises 12 residues. Primers for the PCR totalled 60 Vbeta and 13 Jbeta. Sequencing used immunoSEQ multiplex PCR; TCRdb keeps in-frame clones, though not all of them. The data contain about 150,000 clones, over 65% of them singletons. Points from the study as a whole: Reportedly, a later analysis found an Asian-associated ancestry cluster had fewer N-insertions than the roughly 700-donor mean. The availability of immune exposure information extended only to CMV serostatus.

Remarks on this clone: Its antigen remains unidentified.

The chain has TRBV30 and TRBJ2-7; D ambiguous. This sequence originates from a man in his forties or fifties in good health and CMV-seropositive. The sequencing sample was made of PBMCs. The CDR3 sequence is CAWSASRVEQYF. The CDR3 DNA reads as TGTGCCTGGAGTGCCTCCCGCGTCGAGCAGTACTTC.